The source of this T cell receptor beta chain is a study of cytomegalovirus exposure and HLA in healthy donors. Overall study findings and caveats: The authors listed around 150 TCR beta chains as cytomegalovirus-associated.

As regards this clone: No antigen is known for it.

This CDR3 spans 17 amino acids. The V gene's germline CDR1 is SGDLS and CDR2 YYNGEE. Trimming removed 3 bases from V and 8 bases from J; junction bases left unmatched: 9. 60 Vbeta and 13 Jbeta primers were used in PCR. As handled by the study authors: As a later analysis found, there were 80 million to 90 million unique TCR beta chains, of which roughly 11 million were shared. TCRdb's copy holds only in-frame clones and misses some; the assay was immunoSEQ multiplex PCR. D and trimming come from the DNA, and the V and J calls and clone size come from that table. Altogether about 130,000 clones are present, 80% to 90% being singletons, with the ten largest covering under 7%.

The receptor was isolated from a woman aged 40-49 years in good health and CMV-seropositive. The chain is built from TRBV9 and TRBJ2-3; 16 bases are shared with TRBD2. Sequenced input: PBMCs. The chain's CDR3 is CASSDLSGTSGRATQYF. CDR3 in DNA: TGTGCCAGCAGCGACCTCTCCGGGACTAGCGGGAGGGCTACGCAGTATTTT. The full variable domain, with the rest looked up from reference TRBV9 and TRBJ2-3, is DSGVTQTPKHLITATGQRVTLRCSPRSGDLSVYWYQQSLDQGLQFLIQYYNGEERAKGNILERFSAQQFPDLHSELNLSSLELGDSALYFCASSDLSGTSGRATQYFGPGTRLTVL.